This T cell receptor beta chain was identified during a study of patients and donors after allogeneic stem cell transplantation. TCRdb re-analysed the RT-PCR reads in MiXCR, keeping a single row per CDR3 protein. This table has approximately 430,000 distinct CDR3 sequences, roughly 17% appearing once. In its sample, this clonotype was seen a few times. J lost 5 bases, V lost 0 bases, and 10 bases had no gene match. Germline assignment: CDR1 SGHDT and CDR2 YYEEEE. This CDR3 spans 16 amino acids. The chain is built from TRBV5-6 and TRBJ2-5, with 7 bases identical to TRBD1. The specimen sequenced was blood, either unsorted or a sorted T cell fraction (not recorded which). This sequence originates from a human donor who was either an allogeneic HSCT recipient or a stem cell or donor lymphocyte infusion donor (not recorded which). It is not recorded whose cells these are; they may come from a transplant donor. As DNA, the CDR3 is TGTGCCAGCAGCTTGGAGACAGGGAAATCAGGGGAGACCCAGTACTTC. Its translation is CASSLETGKSGETQYF.